This note documents a single T cell receptor (beta chain) sequence. Its antigen is currently unknown. This sample stems from a study of cytomegalovirus exposure and HLA in healthy donors. General study points: In a later analysis, at a false discovery rate of 0.05, roughly 18,000 TCR beta sequences were associated with HLA alleles.

Germline V CDR1 and CDR2: SEHNR, FQNEAQ (reference sequence). This CDR3 spans 16 amino acids. The V and J ends lost 0 bases and 5 bases, in that order; junction bases with no gene match: 4. 60 Vbeta and 13 Jbeta primers were used in PCR. Data came from immunoSEQ multiplex PCR; TCRdb stores just in-frame clones and leaves some out. The sample holds about 140,000 clones, approximately 82% seen once. Sampled while nominally healthy, donors likely had unrecorded immune exposures. The clonotype was recovered from a man between 18 and 35 years old in good health and CMV-seropositive. The chain carries TRBV7-9 and TRBJ2-5, with 12 positions matching TRBD2. Material: PBMCs. CDR3: CASSLARLAGAETQYF. DNA for the CDR3: TGTGCCAGCAGCTTAGCAAGACTAGCGGGAGCGGAGACCCAGTACTTC.